This T cell receptor (beta chain) was sequenced during a study of cytomegalovirus exposure and HLA in healthy donors. V was trimmed by 3 bases and J by 4 bases, leaving 11 bases between them. CDR3 length equals 14 residues. The germline gives CDR1 SGHRS, CDR2 YFSETQ. PCR used 60 Vbeta primers and 13 Jbeta primers. The table came from immunoSEQ multiplex PCR; TCRdb's copy has only in-frame clones and leaves some out. Counted here are about 180,000 clones, about four fifths occurring once; the ten biggest clones make up 1.5% to 2%. This sequence joins TRBV5-1 and TRBJ1-3; unclear D gene. Sequencing was done on a sample of PBMCs. This receptor was obtained from a woman aged 25 to 39 in good health and CMV-seronegative. CDR3 sequence (DNA): TGCGCCAGCAGCTCGACGGGATCGGGAAACACCATATATTTT. It codes for CASSSTGSGNTIYF.